A selection of T cell receptor beta chains follows, all from one sample in a study of CD8+CD57+ T cells in acquired aplastic anemia. TCRdb redid the calling of the reads with MiXCR, one entry per CDR3 protein. The sample yields hundreds of thousands of distinct CDR3 sequences, around 68% seen once. Sequencing was done on a sample of sorted CD4+, CD8+, or CD8+CD57+ T cells (not recorded which) from PBMCs. The receptors shown here come from a human donor in good health, serving as a control. Both conserved end residues are trimmed from each CDR3. The order of the fields is J gene, V gene, CDR3 length, CDR3 protein.

TRBJ2-3,TRBV10-3,14,AISESRGEVSDTQY
TRBJ2-3,TRBV6-4,12,ASDSRSLTDTQY
TRBJ1-5,TRBV19,11,ASSIGGEQPQH
TRBJ2-7,TRBV5-4,10,ASSLSSEEQY
TRBJ1-2,TRBV7-2,14,ASSDGDNGGKAGCT
TRBJ1-1,TRBV7-2,14,ASTTDLRQAISEAF
TRBJ1-2,TRBV6-5,11,ASHTGGRYGYT
TRBJ2-5,TRBV7-3,14,ASSQDPRDRGETQY
TRBJ1-2,TRBV7-8,12,ASSLDGGGGANV
TRBJ2-5,TRBV5-1,12,ASRDQRGDGTQY
TRBJ2-7,TRBV2,11,ASSFAGYYGQY
TRBJ1-5,TRBV6-6,11,ASSFAGDQPQH
TRBJ2-5,TRBV2,11,ASTRGDGVTQY
TRBJ1-1,TRBV3-1,12,ASSQERGHTEAF
TRBJ2-3,TRBV7-3,13,ASSGRTGEADTQY
TRBJ1-1,TRBV5-5,12,ASSERGASWEAF
TRBJ1-2,TRBV7-6,15,ASSLGRTGGTYYGYT
TRBJ1-4,TRBV5-5,12,ATGLSRDNEKLF
TRBJ1-1,TRBV25-1,12,ASSVRGGSGELF
TRBJ1-2,TRBV6-5,13,ASSHHRDGNYGYT
TRBJ2-7,TRBV5-1,13,ASSVTFGTSYEQY
.,TRBV2,13,ASIARGGGVKTQY
TRBJ2-2,TRBV5-6,11,ASTPGVAGELF
TRBJ1-1,TRBV20-1,10,SARDQGVVAF
TRBJ2-6,TRBV6-6,12,ASRGANGANVLT
TRBJ2-5,TRBV9,12,ASSQGWTSGTQY
TRBJ2-7,TRBV19,10,ASSSPPGEQY
TRBJ2-3,TRBV10-3,13,AISETRASTDTQY
TRBJ1-5,TRBV12-3/TRBV12-4,11,ATSARASQPQH
TRBJ1-2,TRBV7-9,9,ATGGDYGYT
TRBJ2-7,TRBV5-1,14,ASSLDEPRYSYEQY
TRBJ2-5,TRBV20-1,12,SARALDRRETQY
TRBJ1-6,TRBV5-1,11,ASSLATINYLH
TRBJ1-1,TRBV7-8,12,ASSVGGGGTDTQ
TRBJ2-7,TRBV9,14,ASSQPRGGAWREQY
TRBJ2-7,TRBV7-2,11,ASSYDSLYEQY
TRBJ2-7,TRBV7-8,12,ASSLERDSDDYY
TRBJ2-5,TRBV7-2,13,ASSQGEGAGETQY
TRBJ2-7,TRBV5-1,13,ASSSQGNEHYEQY
TRBJ1-2,TRBV5-6,15,ASSLDREGNPNYGYT
TRBJ2-5,TRBV12-3/TRBV12-4,15,ASSSTGYEGIEETQY
TRBJ2-7,TRBV7-2,12,ATSSAFSLYEQY
TRBJ2-5,TRBV11-2,15,ASSVGRFSIGRETQY
TRBJ2-7,TRBV20-1,13,SAREGGNYAGEQY
TRBJ2-5,TRBV7-2,13,ASSSGRETGELFY